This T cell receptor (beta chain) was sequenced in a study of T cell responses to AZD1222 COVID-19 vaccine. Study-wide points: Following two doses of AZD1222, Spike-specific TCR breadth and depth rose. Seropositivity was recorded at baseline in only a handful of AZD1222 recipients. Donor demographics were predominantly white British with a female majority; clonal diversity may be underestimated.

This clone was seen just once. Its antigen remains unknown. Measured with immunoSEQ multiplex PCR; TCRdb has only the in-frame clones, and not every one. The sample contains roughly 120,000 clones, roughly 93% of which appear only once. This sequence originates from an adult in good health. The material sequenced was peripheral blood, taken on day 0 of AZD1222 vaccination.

The CDR3 DNA reads as TGCGCCAGCAGCTTGGGGAGCATAGAAGAGACCCAGTACTTC. This gives the protein CASSLGSIEETQYF. The genes are TRBV5-1 and TRBJ2-5; no definite D call. The germline V and J ends were trimmed by 0 bases and 3 bases, with 9 bases remaining between them. Germline CDR1 reads SGHRS; CDR2 reads YFSETQ. The CDR3 is 14 amino acids.